Presented here are 20 T cell receptor beta chains from one specimen sequenced in a study of vaccination and CD4 T cells after COVID-19. The antigens for these receptors are not known. Sample treatment: roughly ten-day PBMC culture with coronavirus spike peptide pools or control peptides (ViraFEST assay). Cultured CD4+ T-cell DNA underwent Oncomine TCR Beta short-read sequencing. TCRdb re-called the PCR reads through MiXCR, storing one row per CDR3 protein. The sample contains 13,000 to 15,000 distinct CDR3 sequences, over 45% of which appear only once. Input material: CD4+ T cells from blood, cultured in vitro. The source of these receptors is a human donor who had recovered from COVID-19.

Only one count was recorded for this clonotype. The gene calls are TRBV4-1 and TRBJ1-5; the D gene is possibly TRBD1 (6 bases). Germline values: CDR1 MGHRA, CDR2 YSYEKL. V shed 5 bases and J shed 7 bases, with 18 bases lying between them. The CDR3 runs 15 residues. CDR3 region: CASSSWRGRGQPQHF. CDR3 DNA: TGCGCCAGCAGCTCCTGGCGGGGGCGTGGGCAGCCCCAGCATTTT.

The DNA of the CDR3 is TGTGCCAGCAGCCCGGCATCCTCTCCAGATACGCAGTATTTT. Protein sequence: CASSPASSPDTQYF. This rearrangement joins TRBV11-2 to TRBJ2-3; D remains ambiguous. The CDR3 sequence is 14 residues long. Trimming cost V 5 bases and J 4 bases, with 13 bases left between them. The germline gives CDR1 SGHAT, CDR2 FQNNGV.

This sequence joins TRBV19 and TRBJ2-1, with a weak D call TRBD1 (6 bases). CDR3 length equals 16 residues. Germline values: CDR1 LNHDA, CDR2 SQIVND (reference sequence). Trimming removed 3 bases from V and 0 bases from J, with 12 bases in between. The CDR3 is CASSMGAAYSYNEQFF. The CDR3 bases are TGTGCCAGTAGTATGGGGGCGGCCTACTCCTACAATGAGCAGTTCTTC.

This clonotype appeared once. The V gene is TRBV2, the J gene TRBJ2-7; TRBD1 is a possible D gene (5 bases). V shed 2 bases and J shed 0 bases, with 11 bases lying between them. Germline V gene data show CDR1 as SNHLY and CDR2 as FYNNEI. The length of the CDR3 is 15 residues. The CDR3 protein is CASSEKTASSYEQYF. The DNA for the CDR3 is TGTGCCAGCAGTGAAAAGACAGCTAGCTCCTACGAGCAGTACTTC.

The rearrangement uses TRBV7-3 and TRBJ2-1; the D gene is possibly TRBD2 (5 bases). The germline gives CDR1 SGHTA, CDR2 FQGTGA. The CDR3 length is 13 residues. Trimming took off 5 bases at V and 5 bases at J, with 10 bases between the two ends. CDR3 coding DNA: TGTGCCAGCAGCCCCGGACTGCACAATGAGCAGTTCTTC. This translates into CASSPGLHNEQFF.

This clonotype was counted only a few times. The chain links TRBV30 to TRBJ1-1; D ambiguous. Germline loops: CDR1 GTSNPN, CDR2 SVGIG (reference sequence). Deletions cut 0 bases from V and 5 bases from J, with 10 bases between. The CDR3 loop spans 13 amino acids. The CDR3 sequence: CAWSVSYRTEAFF. As DNA, the CDR3 is TGTGCCTGGAGTGTTTCTTATAGGACTGAAGCTTTCTTT.

The chain links TRBV27 to TRBJ2-6; TRBD2 is a possible D gene (6 bases). Trimming shortened V by 5 bases and J by 0 bases, and 11 bases separated the two germline ends. Germline V gene data show CDR1 as MNHEY and CDR2 as SMNVEV (reference sequence). The CDR3 has 16 residues. CDR3 sequence: CASSPWEASGANVLTF. The CDR3 nucleotides are TGTGCCAGCAGTCCCTGGGAGGCCTCTGGGGCCAACGTCCTGACTTTC.

CDR3 sequence reads: CAWSAPRTSGTDTQYF. The CDR3, as DNA: TGTGCCTGGAGTGCCCCCCGGACTAGCGGGACCGATACGCAGTATTTT. The V gene is TRBV30, the J gene TRBJ2-3; TRBD2 matches at 12 bases. Germline V gene lookup returns CDR1 GTSNPN and CDR2 SVGIG (reference sequence). The CDR3 is 16 amino acids. J was trimmed by 6 bases and V by 1 base; bases with no gene match: 8.

V usage is TRBV20-1 and J usage is TRBJ2-7; D not resolved. The CDR3 totals 14 residues. V lost 3 bases, J lost 7 bases, and 19 bases lay in between. Germline CDR1 reads DFQATT; CDR2 reads SNEGSKA (reference sequence). The CDR3 here is CSASYPPNYVEQYF. CDR3 in DNA: TGCAGTGCTAGCTATCCCCCCAACTACGTGGAGCAGTACTTC.

The rearrangement joins TRBV20-1 to TRBJ2-3; tentatively, D is TRBD1 (9 bases). V was pared by 5 bases and J by 5 bases, with 26 bases between. CDR3 size: 17 residues. The V gene's germline CDR1 is DFQATT and CDR2 SNEGSKA (reference sequence). The CDR3 DNA follows: TGCAGTGCTGGGTCTGATAGCGGGACAGGGAATGGAGATACGCAGTATTTT. This translates into CSAGSDSGTGNGDTQYF.

The chain is built from TRBV5-1 and TRBJ1-2, with D possibly being TRBD1 (5 bases). CDR1 and CDR2 from the germline V gene are SGHRS and YFSETQ. This CDR3 has 16 amino acids. V was shortened by 3 bases and J by 4 bases, with 19 bases between the two germline ends. This CDR3 is CASSSTGGTAIYGYTF. The DNA of the CDR3 is TGCGCCAGCAGCTCGACGGGGGGGACCGCTATCTATGGCTACACCTTC. The variable domain in full, with the rest retrieved from reference TRBV5-1 and TRBJ1-2, is KAGVTQTPRYLIKTRGQQVTLSCSPISGHRSVSWYQQTPGQGLQFLFEYFSETQRNKGNFPGRFSGRQFSNSRSEMNVSTLELGDSALYLCASSSTGGTAIYGYTFGSGTRLTVV.

This chain joins TRBV20-1 and TRBJ1-2, with D hard to call. The CDR3 is made up of 12 amino acids. CDR1 is DFQATT, CDR2 SNEGSKA, per germline (reference sequence). Trimming shortened V by 3 bases and J by 5 bases, and 10 bases separated the two germline ends. CDR3 sequence reads: CSARVQTYGYTF. CDR3 in DNA: TGCAGTGCTAGGGTTCAGACTTATGGCTACACCTTC.

In its sample, this clonotype was seen a few times. The chain couples TRBV28 to TRBJ2-7, with D perhaps matching TRBD1 or TRBD2 (7 bases each). V lost 7 bases and J lost 3, with 19 bases in between. CDR1 MDHEN and CDR2 SYDVKM come from the germline V gene. The CDR3 is made up of 15 amino acids. CDR3 loop: CASIPGGGTDYEQYF. CDR3 DNA sequence: TGTGCCAGCATCCCAGGGGGGGGAACGGACTACGAGCAGTACTTC.

Worth noting for this clonotype: The junction and the germline gene differ at one end; a read error may be behind it. The DNA of the CDR3 is TGTGCCAACAGCTTTGGCAACAATCAGCCCCAGCATTTT. As protein: CANSFGNNQPQHF. The rearrangement uses TRBV7-2 and TRBJ1-5; D remains unclear. The CDR3 has 13 residues. Germline V gene data show CDR1 as SGHTA and CDR2 as FQGNSA.

The V gene is TRBV2, the J gene TRBJ1-3, with D unclear. The germline V and J ends were trimmed by 2 bases and 2 bases, with 10 bases remaining between them. Germline V gene sequence: CDR1 SNHLY, CDR2 FYNNEI. The CDR3 runs to 15 residues. Here the CDR3 DNA reads TGTGCCAGCAGTGAACACAGAGCGACTGGAAACACCATATATTTT. This gives the protein CASSEHRATGNTIYF.

This clonotype was detected a few times. V gene TRBV6-1 combines with J gene TRBJ1-2; 9 bases are shared with TRBD1. CDR1 MNHNS and CDR2 SASEGT come from the germline V gene. This CDR3 region has 15 residues. Trimming cost V 7 bases and J 6 bases; bases outside gene matches: 12. The CDR3 DNA reads as TGTGCCAGCAACCGGAAACAGGGGGCGAATAATGGCTACACCTTC. Translating it yields CASNRKQGANNGYTF.

V and J are TRBV29-1 and TRBJ2-6; no clear D gene. The V gene lost 3 bases and the J gene lost 1 base, with 7 bases spanning the gap. Germline V lookup: CDR1 SQVTM, CDR2 ANQGSEA. This CDR3 is 14 amino acids long. CDR3 residues: CSVDGPSGANVLTF. DNA for the CDR3: TGCAGCGTTGATGGTCCATCTGGGGCCAACGTCCTGACTTTC.

J is TRBJ2-5 and V is TRBV19; 7 bases are a match to TRBD2. This CDR3 spans 14 amino acids. CDR1 and CDR2 from the germline V gene are LNHDA and SQIVND (reference sequence). Losses at the gene ends were 5 bases for V and 5 bases for J; bases not matched to a gene: 8. For the CDR3, the DNA is TGTGCCAGTAGTTTATCCAGACTAGCCGAGACCCAGTACTTC. It codes for CASSLSRLAETQYF.

This clonotype has a handful of counts. This rearrangement joins TRBV24-1 to TRBJ1-2, with D possibly TRBD1 on 6 matching bases. From germline, CDR1 is KGHDR and CDR2 SFDVKD. The length of the CDR3 is 11 residues. Trimming took off 6 bases at V and 8 bases at J, with 9 bases between the two ends. The CDR3 DNA sequence: TGTGCCACCAGTCTCGGGGGCGGCTACACCTTC. Translating gives CATSLGGGYTF.

This clonotype came up a few times. The V and J genes are TRBV19 and TRBJ2-1; 12 bases align to TRBD2. With 4 bases clipped from V and 7 bases from J, the junction kept 5 bases outside the gene matches. Per the germline V gene, CDR1 is LNHDA and CDR2 is SQIVND (reference sequence). The CDR3 totals 15 residues. CDR3 nucleotides: TGTGCCAGTAGTAGGGGGACTAGCGGGCATAATGAGCAGTTCTTC. This encodes CASSRGTSGHNEQFF.